The 17 T cell receptor beta chains in this list originate from one sample, sequenced in a study of shared clonotypes between healthy human individuals. Using immunoSEQ multiplex PCR, the repertoire was profiled, and TCRdb retains in-frame clones only, with some absent. The repertoire holds roughly 500,000 clones, with around 74% as singletons. The specimen was PBMCs. The receptor source for this set is a woman aged 40 to 55 in good health. Some clones in this sample may be carry-over from other donors' samples.

This clone was seen a single time. Here the CDR3 reads CASSLEQMGSTDTQYF. The CDR3 nucleotides are TGTGCCAGCAGCTTGGAACAGATGGGGAGCACAGATACGCAGTATTTT. The chain uses TRBV5-4 and TRBJ2-3; D not resolved. The length of the CDR3 is 16 residues. Germline-derived CDR1 and CDR2 are SGHNT and YYREEE (reference sequence). V lost 0 bases, J lost 0 bases, and 11 bases lay in between.

The table lists this clone with a few counts. This sequence joins TRBV4-2 and TRBJ1-1, with 7 bases aligning to TRBD1. CDR1 is LGHNA and CDR2 is YNFKEQ in the germline V gene. The CDR3 length is 13 residues. Trimming cost V 3 bases and J 11 bases; bases outside gene matches: 9. The DNA of the CDR3 is TGTGCCAGCAGCCACCCCAGGGGGGCTCCGGCTTTCTTT. It translates to CASSHPRGAPAFF.

This chain joins TRBV6-4 and TRBJ1-5; a weak D match, TRBD1 (5 bases). The ends were cut back, 3 bases at V and 2 bases at J, with 11 bases in the middle. CDR3 size: 15 residues. Germline V lookup: CDR1 MRHNA, CDR2 SNTAGT. CDR3 bases: TGTGCCAGCAGTGAAACAGGAGGAGGCAATCAGCCCCAGCATTTT. Translated, it gives CASSETGGGNQPQHF.

V usage is TRBV5-4 and J usage is TRBJ2-5; TRBD2 might be the D (5 bases). CDR1 is SGHNT, CDR2 YYREEE, per germline (reference sequence). Trimming removed 3 bases at V and 1 base at J, with 13 bases between. The CDR3 runs to 15 residues. CDR3 nucleotides: TGTGCCAGCAGCTGGGCTCGTAGCGCCCAAGAGACCCAGTACTTC. This codes for CASSWARSAQETQYF.

The gene calls are TRBV10-3 and TRBJ2-5; D remains ambiguous. V shed 0 bases and J shed 0 bases, with 8 bases lying between them. There are 15 residues in the CDR3. The germline V gene encodes CDR1 ENHRY and CDR2 SYGVKD. CDR3 bases: TGTGCCATCAGTGAGTCCCAGTCGGACCAAGAGACCCAGTACTTC. Residues: CAISESQSDQETQYF.

This clone was detected a few times. The chain recombines TRBV18 with TRBJ2-7; TRBD1 matches at 8 bases. Germline CDR1 is KGHSH and CDR2 is LQKENI. Trimming took 0 bases from V and 6 from J; bases not matched to a gene: 10. The CDR3 loop spans 16 amino acids. CDR3 residues: CASSPPGTGSVGEQYF. The CDR3 nucleotides read TGTGCCAGCTCACCACCAGGGACAGGTTCTGTTGGCGAGCAGTACTTC.

The V and J genes are TRBV19 and TRBJ2-1; TRBD1 matches at 8 bases. Unmatched junction bases numbered 7, after V lost 6 bases and J lost 3 bases. This CDR3 is 15 amino acids long. Germline V lookup: CDR1 LNHDA, CDR2 SQIVND (reference sequence). CDR3 loop: CASSQDGQGYNEQFF. The DNA for the CDR3 is TGTGCCAGTAGCCAAGACGGACAGGGCTACAATGAGCAGTTCTTC.

This clone showed up just a few times. A much larger clone differs from this one at a single base, so this may be a read error. At the DNA level, this CDR3 is encoded by other sequences in the same sample as well. This rearrangement joins TRBV6-4 to TRBJ2-2; D not resolved. Germline V gene lookup returns CDR1 MRHNA and CDR2 SNTAGT. V shed 0 bases and J shed 5 bases, with 4 bases lying between them. This CDR3 region has 13 residues. Here the CDR3 reads CASSDSETGELFF. CDR3 coding DNA: TGTGCCAGCAGTGACTCTGAGACCGGGGAGCTGTTTTTT.

V and J are TRBV6-1 and TRBJ1-2; D is possibly TRBD1 (5 bases). Germline lookup yields CDR1 MNHNS and CDR2 SASEGT. The CDR3 runs 15 residues. V dropped 0 bases and J dropped 0 bases, with 8 bases sitting between them. CDR3 nucleotide sequence: TGTGCCAGCAGTGAAGCGTTGGGGGCTAACTATGGCTACACCTTC. The encoded protein is CASSEALGANYGYTF.

The gene calls are TRBV5-6 and TRBJ2-7; D not resolved. The V gene lost 0 bases and the J gene lost 1 base, with 14 bases spanning the gap. Germline assignment: CDR1 SGHDT and CDR2 YYEEEE. The CDR3 is 16 amino acids. Here the CDR3 DNA reads TGTGCCAGCAGCTTGGGTCCTACCCTTCGTTCCTACGAGCAGTACTTC. It encodes CASSLGPTLRSYEQYF. Full variable domain (remainder filled in from reference TRBV5-6 and TRBJ2-7): DAGVTQSPTHLIKTRGQQVTLRCSPKSGHDTVSWYQQALGQGPQFIFQYYEEEERQRGNFPDRFSGHQFPNYSSELNVNALLLGDSALYLCASSLGPTLRSYEQYFGPGTRLTVT.

This chain connects TRBV28 to TRBJ1-3; no firm D call. The CDR3 has 14 residues. V gave up 3 bases and J gave up 4 bases, with 10 bases separating them. From germline, CDR1 is MDHEN and CDR2 SYDVKM. CDR3 protein: CASSFIGQGNTIYF. In DNA form, the CDR3 reads TGTGCCAGCAGTTTCATTGGTCAAGGAAACACCATATATTTT.

The chain carries TRBV4-1 and TRBJ1-2; the D is unclear. Germline V gene lookup returns CDR1 MGHRA and CDR2 YSYEKL. The CDR3 totals 15 residues. The germline V and J ends were trimmed by 0 bases and 7 bases, with 15 bases remaining between them. CDR3 sequence reads: CASSQDPLRGGGYTF. The CDR3 nucleotides read TGCGCCAGCAGCCAAGATCCCCTCCGGGGTGGTGGCTACACCTTC.

The chain carries TRBV14 and TRBJ2-7, with D perhaps TRBD1 (5 bases). Germline loops: CDR1 SGHDN, CDR2 FVKESK. The CDR3 has 15 amino acids. V gave up 1 base and J gave up 0 bases, with 10 bases separating them. This CDR3 reads CASSQVWGSSYEQYF. DNA of the CDR3: TGTGCCAGCAGCCAAGTTTGGGGCAGCTCCTACGAGCAGTACTTC. The complete variable domain, with remaining parts taken from reference TRBV14 and TRBJ2-7, reads EAGVTQFPSHSVIEKGQTVTLRCDPISGHDNLYWYRRVMGKEIKFLLHFVKESKQDESGMPNNRFLAERTGGTYSTLKVQPAELEDSGVYFCASSQVWGSSYEQYFGPGTRLTVT.

The CDR3 nucleotides are TGTGCCAGCAGTTTTTACAGGGGATACAATGAGCAGTTCTTC. Its protein is CASSFYRGYNEQFF. The chain uses TRBV28 and TRBJ2-1; TRBD1 matches 7 bases. The CDR3 covers 14 residues. Trimming at V came to 3 bases and at J to 4 bases, leaving 3 bases not matched to a gene. Germline CDR1 and CDR2: MDHEN and SYDVKM.

A word on this clone: It is likely a read error: a sequence one base away is far more abundant. This sample also contains other DNA sequences that code for the same CDR3. The chain employs TRBV30 and TRBJ2-2; D is undetermined. The CDR3 is 14 amino acids. Germline values: CDR1 GTSNPN, CDR2 SVGIG (reference sequence). The CDR3 nucleotides are TGCGCCTGGAGTCTCGGACCAAACACCGGGGAGCTGTTTTTT. Translating it yields CAWSLGPNTGELFF.

The chain joins TRBV7-9 to TRBJ1-6; 8 positions match TRBD1. Germline V gene data show CDR1 as SEHNR and CDR2 as FQNEAQ (reference sequence). The CDR3 is made up of 15 amino acids. The V and J ends lost 1 base and 8 bases, in that order; junction bases with no gene match: 4. The CDR3 nucleotides read TGTGCCAGCAGCTTAGAAGCAGGGGGCCATTCACCCCTCCACTTT. This sequence encodes CASSLEAGGHSPLHF.

The chain combines TRBV5-6 with TRBJ1-2; D not resolved. The CDR3 covers 16 residues. CDR1 SGHDT and CDR2 YYEEEE come from the germline V gene. V was shortened by 0 bases and J by 2 bases, with 14 bases between the two germline ends. Here the CDR3 reads CASSLVTGQANYGYTF. The CDR3, as DNA: TGTGCCAGCAGCTTGGTTACCGGGCAGGCGAACTATGGCTACACCTTC.